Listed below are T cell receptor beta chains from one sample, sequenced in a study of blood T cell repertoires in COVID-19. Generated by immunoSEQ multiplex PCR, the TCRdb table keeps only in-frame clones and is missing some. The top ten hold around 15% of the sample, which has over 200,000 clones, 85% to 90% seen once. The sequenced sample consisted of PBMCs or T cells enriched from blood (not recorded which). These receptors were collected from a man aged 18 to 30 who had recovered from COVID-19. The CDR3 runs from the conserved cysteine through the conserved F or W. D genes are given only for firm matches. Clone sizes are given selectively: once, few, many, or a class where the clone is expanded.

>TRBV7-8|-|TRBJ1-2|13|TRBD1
CASSLDRGYGYTF
TGTGCCAGCAGCTTAGACAGGGGCTATGGCTACACCTTC
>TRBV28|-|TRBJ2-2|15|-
CASSLKIELTGELFF
TGTGCCAGCAGTTTAAAGATTGAGCTAACCGGGGAGCTGTTTTTT
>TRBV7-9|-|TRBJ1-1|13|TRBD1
CASRPQGSAEAFF
TGTGCCAGCAGGCCACAGGGGTCCGCTGAAGCTTTCTTT
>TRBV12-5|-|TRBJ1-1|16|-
CASGLVLSAPGTEAFF
TGTGCTAGTGGTTTGGTACTCTCTGCCCCGGGGACTGAAGCTTTCTTT
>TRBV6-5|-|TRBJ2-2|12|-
CASRTGIGELFF
TGTGCCAGCAGAACAGGGATCGGGGAGCTGTTTTTT
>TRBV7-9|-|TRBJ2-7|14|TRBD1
CASSPGGGTYEQYF
TGTGCCAGCAGCCCAGGGGGCGGTACCTACGAGCAGTACTTC
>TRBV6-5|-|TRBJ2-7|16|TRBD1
CASSYSKGTGLYEQYF
TGTGCCAGCAGTTACTCGAAGGGGACAGGGCTTTACGAGCAGTACTTC
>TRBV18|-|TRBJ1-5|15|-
CASSPSMGPNQPQHF
TGTGCCAGCTCACCATCTATGGGGCCCAATCAGCCCCAGCATTTT
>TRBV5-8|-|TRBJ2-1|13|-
CASSIALSDEQFF
TGTGCCAGCAGCATCGCTCTGAGCGATGAGCAGTTCTTC
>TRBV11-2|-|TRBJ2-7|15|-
CASSLAYRSSYEQYF
TGTGCCAGCAGCTTAGCCTACAGGAGCTCCTACGAGCAGTACTTC
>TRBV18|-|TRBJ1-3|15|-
CASSPVARSGNTIYF
TGTGCCAGCTCACCAGTAGCGCGCTCTGGAAACACCATATATTTT
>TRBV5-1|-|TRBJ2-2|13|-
CASQGIDTWELFF
TGCGCCAGCCAGGGGATCGACACCTGGGAGCTGTTTTTT
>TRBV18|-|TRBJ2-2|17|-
CASSPTGQHPNTGELFF
TGTGCCAGCTCACCGACCGGACAACACCCGAACACCGGGGAGCTGTTTTTT
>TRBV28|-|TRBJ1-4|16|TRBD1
CASNAPGQPGGEKLFF
TGTGCCAGCAACGCACCGGGACAGCCGGGGGGGGAAAAACTGTTTTTT
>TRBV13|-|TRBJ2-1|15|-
CASSLAGVSYNEQFF
TGTGCCAGCAGCTTAGCGGGAGTGAGCTACAATGAGCAGTTCTTC
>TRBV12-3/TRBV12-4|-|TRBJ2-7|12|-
CASSLSIYEQYF
TGTGCCAGCAGCCTATCAATTTACGAGCAGTACTTC
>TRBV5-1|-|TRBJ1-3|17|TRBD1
CASSISTGGDSGNTIYF
TGCGCCAGCAGCATATCGACAGGGGGGGACTCTGGAAACACCATATATTTT
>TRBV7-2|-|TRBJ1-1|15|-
CASSRGGAMNTEAFF
TGTGCCAGCAGCAGGGGAGGGGCTATGAACACTGAAGCTTTCTTT
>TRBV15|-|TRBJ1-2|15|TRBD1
CATSSRMTGLDGYTF
TGTGCCACCAGCTCACGAATGACAGGGCTGGATGGCTACACCTTC
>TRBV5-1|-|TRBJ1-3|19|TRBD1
CASSLVPGSLTGTGNTIYF
TGCGCCAGCAGCTTGGTTCCTGGCTCTCTGACAGGGACTGGAAACACCATATATTTT
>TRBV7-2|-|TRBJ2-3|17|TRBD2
CASSPAAGLAGVRTQYF
TGTGCCAGCAGCCCAGCGGCGGGACTAGCGGGAGTGAGGACGCAGTATTTT
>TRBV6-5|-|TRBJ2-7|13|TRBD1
CASVPGQSYEQYF
TGTGCCAGCGTCCCGGGACAGTCCTACGAGCAGTACTTC
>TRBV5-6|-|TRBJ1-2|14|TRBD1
CASSLEGTGYGYTF
TGTGCCAGCAGCTTGGAGGGGACAGGGTATGGCTACACCTTC
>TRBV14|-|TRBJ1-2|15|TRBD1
CASSLPGQPNYGYTF
TGTGCCAGCAGCCTCCCGGGACAGCCAAATTATGGCTACACCTTC
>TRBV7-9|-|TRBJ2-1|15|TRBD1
CASSSGTGAGNEQFF
TGTGCCAGCAGCTCCGGGACAGGGGCTGGGAATGAGCAGTTCTTC
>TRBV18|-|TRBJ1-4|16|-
CASSQGAQATNEKLFF
TGTGCCAGCTCACAAGGGGCTCAGGCGACTAATGAAAAACTGTTTTTT
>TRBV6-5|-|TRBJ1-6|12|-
CASRPGNSPLHF
TGTGCCAGCAGACCGGGGAATTCACCCCTCCACTTT
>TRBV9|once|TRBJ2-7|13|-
CASSVRLRTEQYF
TGTGCCAGCAGCGTACGACTGCGTACAGAGCAGTACTTC
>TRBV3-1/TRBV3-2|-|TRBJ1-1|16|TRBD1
CASSQARDSFYTEAFF
TGTGCCAGCAGCCAAGCACGGGACAGTTTTTACACTGAAGCTTTCTTT
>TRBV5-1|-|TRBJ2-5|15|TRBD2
CASSLGTSGKETQYF
TGCGCCAGCAGCTTGGGGACTAGCGGAAAAGAGACCCAGTACTTC
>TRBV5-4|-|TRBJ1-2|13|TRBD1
CASNIQGNYGYTF
TGTGCCAGCAACATACAGGGGAACTATGGCTACACCTTC
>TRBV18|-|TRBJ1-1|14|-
CASSPRGANTEAFF
TGTGCCAGCTCACCCCGGGGGGCGAACACTGAAGCTTTCTTT
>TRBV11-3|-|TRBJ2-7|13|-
CASSVTGSYEQYF
TGTGCCAGCAGTGTGACAGGCTCCTACGAGCAGTACTTC
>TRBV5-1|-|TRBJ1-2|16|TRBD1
CASSLGQGARNYGYTF
TGCGCCAGCAGCTTGGGACAGGGGGCAAGAAACTATGGCTACACCTTC
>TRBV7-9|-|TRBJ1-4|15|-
CASSLVTGTNEKLFF
TGTGCCAGCAGCTTAGTAACCGGGACTAATGAAAAACTGTTTTTT
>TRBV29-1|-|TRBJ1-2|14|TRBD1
CSAGGQGAGYGYTF
TGCAGCGCAGGGGGACAGGGGGCCGGCTATGGCTACACCTTC
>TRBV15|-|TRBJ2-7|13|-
CATSRDNGYEQYF
TGTGCCACCAGCAGAGATAACGGTTACGAGCAGTACTTC
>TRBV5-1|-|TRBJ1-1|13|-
CASSLQTGTEAFF
TGCGCCAGCAGCCTTCAAACCGGCACTGAAGCTTTCTTT
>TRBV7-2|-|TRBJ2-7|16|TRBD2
CASSLAGTSGGYEQYF
TGTGCCAGCAGCTTGGCTGGGACTAGCGGTGGTTACGAGCAGTACTTC
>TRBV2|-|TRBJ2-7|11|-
CASSQGTIQYF
TGTGCCAGCAGCCAGGGGACAATACAGTACTTC
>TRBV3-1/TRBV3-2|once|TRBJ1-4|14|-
CASSQTGLGEKLFF
TGTGCCAGCAGCCAAACAGGGCTGGGTGAAAAACTGTTTTTT
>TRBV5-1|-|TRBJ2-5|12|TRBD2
CASSPRGGSQYF
TGCGCCAGCAGCCCCCGCGGGGGGTCCCAGTACTTC
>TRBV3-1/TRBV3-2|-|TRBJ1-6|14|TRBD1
CASSGTAYNSPLHF
TGTGCCAGCAGCGGGACAGCCTATAATTCACCCCTCCACTTT
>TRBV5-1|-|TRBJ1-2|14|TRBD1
CASSTGTGSSGYTF
TGCGCCAGCAGCACCGGGACAGGGTCCTCTGGCTACACCTTC